Below, 14 T cell receptor beta chains from the same sample are listed, as sequenced in a study of blood T cell repertoires in COVID-19. Generated by immunoSEQ multiplex PCR, the TCRdb table keeps only in-frame clones and is missing some. Seen here are about 74,000 clones, 90% observed once, and the top ten hold just over 9%. Sequencing was carried out using peripheral blood. The receptors were gathered from a human donor in a cohort sampled during active COVID-19.

V and J are TRBV6-5 and TRBJ1-1; D may be TRBD1 (5 bases). The CDR3 contains 13 residues. V lost 8 bases, J lost 0 bases, and 10 bases lay in between. Germline-derived CDR1 and CDR2 are MNHEY and SVGAGI. The CDR3 DNA reads TGTGCCAGCCGCAGGGAAATGAACACTGAAGCTTTCTTT. Its translation: CASRREMNTEAFF.

This clone was detected once. This chain's CDR3 is CASSPLSGQGSTDTQYF. Here the CDR3 DNA reads TGTGCCAGCAGTCCCCTAAGCGGGCAGGGTAGCACAGATACGCAGTATTTT. V and J are TRBV6-6 and TRBJ2-3; TRBD2 is a possible D gene (6 bases). The CDR3 runs 17 residues. V was trimmed by 5 bases and J by 0 bases, leaving 18 bases between them. Germline V CDR1 and CDR2: MNHNY, SVGAGI (reference sequence).

The rearrangement uses TRBV18 and TRBJ2-5, with D tentatively TRBD2 (5 bases). The CDR3 loop spans 18 amino acids. Germline V gives CDR1 KGHSH, CDR2 LQKENI. Trimming left V 2 bases short and J 1 base short, with 20 bases between. CDR3 protein: CASSPRESPEVSQETQYF. Written as DNA, the CDR3 is TGTGCCAGCTCACCAAGAGAATCTCCGGAGGTGAGCCAAGAGACCCAGTACTTC.

The gene calls are TRBV7-2 and TRBJ2-1; no definite D call. The CDR3 runs 16 residues. Germline assignment: CDR1 SGHTA and CDR2 FQGNSA. V lost 3 bases to trimming and J lost 6 bases, with 18 bases between them. The chain's CDR3 is CASSFGSSLATNEQFF. CDR3 sequence (DNA): TGTGCCAGCAGCTTTGGCTCCTCGTTAGCCACCAATGAGCAGTTCTTC.

The V call is TRBV7-2, the J call TRBJ2-3; the D gene is possibly TRBD2 (5 bases). CDR3 length equals 15 residues. Germline V gives CDR1 SGHTA, CDR2 FQGNSA. V was clipped by 5 bases and J by 0 bases, with 12 bases between them. CDR3 loop: CASSLEIASTDTQYF. The CDR3 DNA follows: TGTGCCAGCAGCCTAGAGATAGCGAGCACAGATACGCAGTATTTT.

This chain joins TRBV11-2 and TRBJ2-1; 12 nucleotides align to TRBD2. CDR3 length equals 15 residues. Germline CDR1 is SGHAT and CDR2 is FQNNGV. Losses at the gene ends were 1 base for V and 9 bases for J; bases not matched to a gene: 4. CDR3 coding DNA: TGTGCCAGCAGCTTAGCACTAGCGGGAGGCCTTGAGCAGTTCTTC. It translates to CASSLALAGGLEQFF.

The V call is TRBV6-5, the J call TRBJ2-2, with D tentatively TRBD1 (6 bases). CDR1 and CDR2 (germline): MNHEY, SVGAGI. This CDR3 region has 15 residues. Between the trimmed V and J ends, which lost 6 bases and 0 bases, there was a span of 11 bases. As DNA, the CDR3 is TGTGCCAGCAGCTCCACAGGGTCGAACACCGGGGAGCTGTTTTTT. Translation gives CASSSTGSNTGELFF.

The V gene is TRBV28, the J gene TRBJ2-5; the match to TRBD2 covers 10 bases. Germline loops: CDR1 MDHEN, CDR2 SYDVKM. Trimming at V came to 2 bases and at J to 6 bases, leaving 3 bases not matched to a gene. This CDR3 region has 14 residues. The CDR3 here is CASSLPSGRKTQYF. DNA for the CDR3: TGTGCCAGCAGTTTACCTAGCGGGAGAAAGACCCAGTACTTC.

In its sample, this clone was seen once. CDR3 nucleotides: TGTGCCAGCAGCCACTCTGACAGGGGAAGTACGCAGTATTTT. It specifies CASSHSDRGSTQYF. The chain employs TRBV7-9 and TRBJ2-3; 8 nucleotides align to TRBD1. The V gene end was trimmed by 5 bases and the J gene end by 8 bases; junction bases not matched to a gene: 9. The V gene's germline CDR1 is SEHNR and CDR2 FQNEAQ (reference sequence). This CDR3 comprises 14 residues.

The CDR3 DNA reads as TGTGCCAGCAGGGCCGGACACTTAAATCAGCCCCAGCATTTT. It is translated as CASRAGHLNQPQHF. The chain uses TRBV28 and TRBJ1-5; D possibly corresponds to TRBD1 (5 bases). V was shortened by 6 bases and J by 4 bases, with 13 bases between the two germline ends. This CDR3 is 14 amino acids long. Germline CDR1 is MDHEN and CDR2 is SYDVKM.

This chain uses TRBV27 with TRBJ2-7; 9 nucleotides match TRBD2. Per the germline V gene, CDR1 is MNHEY and CDR2 is SMNVEV (reference sequence). This CDR3 is 14 amino acids long. J lost 6 bases, V lost 3 bases, and 6 bases had no gene match. In nucleotides, the CDR3 is TGTGCCAGCAGTTTCGCGGGAGGGCCTATCGAGCAGTACTTC. Protein: CASSFAGGPIEQYF.

The sample holds one count of this clone. The rearrangement links TRBV2 to TRBJ2-1; D might be TRBD2 (6 bases). V gave up 1 base and J gave up 6 bases, with 10 bases separating them. CDR3 size: 14 residues. The germline V gene encodes CDR1 SNHLY and CDR2 FYNNEI. As DNA, the CDR3 is TGTGCCAGCAGTGAAGGTTGGCGGGGCAATGAGCAGTTCTTC. The encoded protein is CASSEGWRGNEQFF.

V and J are TRBV13 and TRBJ2-1; 8 bases line up with TRBD2. After removal of 6 bases from V and 10 bases from J, the junction contained 17 bases not matched to a gene. The CDR3 loop spans 16 amino acids. Germline CDR1 PRHDT, CDR2 FYEKMQ (reference sequence). The CDR3 spells CASSSLNRGGVGEQFF. In DNA, the CDR3 is TGTGCCAGCAGTTCTCTCAACCGGGGGGGAGTTGGGGAGCAGTTCTTC.

J is TRBJ1-4 and V is TRBV4-3, with 7 bases aligning to TRBD1. The CDR3 is 16 amino acids. J gave up 4 bases and V 0 bases, and 5 bases lay outside the gene matches. The germline CDR1 and CDR2 sequences are LGHNA and YSLEER. CDR3 DNA: TGCGCCAGCAGCCAAGATAAGGGGGCCTTTAATGAAAAACTGTTTTTT. This codes for CASSQDKGAFNEKLFF.